This T cell receptor beta chain was documented in a study of monozygotic twins with inflammatory bowel disease. Whole-study results and caveats: Twins classed as concordant or discordant showed no difference in repertoire similarity, possibly from limited power. Among IBD patients, TCRbeta diversity (inverse Simpson) was lower than in healthy co-twins. Among IBD patients, fewer clonotypes were shared with others than among healthy twins, especially with disease activity.

In the case of this clonotype: What it binds is unknown.

TCRdb re-called the 5' RACE reads and shows each CDR3 protein once, DNA omitted. This sample's clone table lists some 170,000 distinct CDR3 sequences. Isolation of total RNA was performed on whole blood, with no prior T cell sorting. This CDR3 comprises 14 residues. In germline, CDR1 is DFQATT, CDR2 SNEGSKA (reference sequence). The chain links TRBV20-1 to TRBJ1-1; lacking DNA, the TRBD1 call made by TCRdb goes unchecked. This clonotype was sampled from a human donor with ulcerative colitis or Crohn's disease, or a healthy co-twin of an affected twin (not recorded which). Input material: blood. The CDR3: CSAMPGWRNTEAFF.